Below are 9 T cell receptor beta chains sequenced from a single sample in a study of blood T cell repertoires in COVID-19. The table came from immunoSEQ multiplex PCR; TCRdb's copy has only in-frame clones and leaves some out. The table shows around 250,000 clones, with around four fifths occurring only once. Sequences were obtained from peripheral blood. The receptors originated from a woman of 80 years or more with acute or convalescent COVID-19.

The rearrangement uses TRBV7-2 and TRBJ2-1; 7 nucleotides align to TRBD1. The CDR3 has 16 residues. Looked up from germline, CDR1 is SGHTA and CDR2 is FQGNSA. V lost 5 bases to trimming and J lost 7 bases; unmatched junction nucleotides: 14. CDR3 amino acids: CASSTQPGQIPNEQFF. The CDR3 nucleotides are TGTGCCAGCAGCACGCAACCGGGACAGATTCCGAATGAGCAGTTCTTC.

V and J are TRBV11-2 and TRBJ2-4; 8 bases line up with TRBD1. Germline CDR1 SGHAT, CDR2 FQNNGV. The CDR3 consists of 17 residues. Trimming at V came to 3 bases and at J to 5 bases, leaving 12 bases not matched to a gene. In DNA, the CDR3 is TGTGCCAGCAGCTTGTTGCCAGGGGGCCTGTCCCAAAACATTCAGTACTTC. The encoded protein is CASSLLPGGLSQNIQYF. Looking up the rest from reference TRBV11-2 and TRBJ2-4 gives the full variable domain: EAGVAQSPRYKIIEKRQSVAFWCNPISGHATLYWYQQILGQGPKLLIQFQNNGVVDDSQLPKDRFSAERLKGVDSTLKIQPAKLEDSAVYLCASSLLPGGLSQNIQYFGAGTRLSVL.

V and J are TRBV6-4 and TRBJ1-4, with D possibly matching TRBD1 (5 bases). The CDR3 runs to 13 residues. The germline gives CDR1 MRHNA, CDR2 SNTAGT. V lost 3 bases and J lost 5, with 7 bases in between. DNA of the CDR3: TGTGCCAGCAGTGAGACAGTCAATGAAAAACTGTTTTTT. This encodes CASSETVNEKLFF.

This rearrangement joins TRBV30 to TRBJ1-1; D may be TRBD1 (5 bases). The V gene lost 1 base and the J gene lost 1 base, with 7 bases spanning the gap. The CDR3 has 13 residues. Germline V gives CDR1 GTSNPN, CDR2 SVGIG (reference sequence). CDR3 region: CAWSAGQNTEAFF. The CDR3 region has the DNA TGTGCCTGGAGTGCTGGACAGAACACTGAAGCTTTCTTT.

V is TRBV4-2 and J is TRBJ1-5, with TRBD1 as a possible D gene (5 bases). The CDR3 contains 13 residues. The V end was cut by 4 bases, the J end by 10 bases, with 14 bases between. Germline V CDR1 and CDR2: LGHNA, YNFKEQ. The CDR3 DNA reads TGTGCCAGCAGCCCGGCGGAGGGGACCCCCCAGCATTTT. It yields the protein CASSPAEGTPQHF.

The CDR3 DNA follows: TGCGCCAGCAGCTACCCTGACACATCCACTGAAGCTTTCTTT. Its translation is CASSYPDTSTEAFF. The chain uses TRBV5-1 and TRBJ1-1; D is unresolved. The CDR3 loop spans 14 amino acids. CDR1 and CDR2 from the germline V gene are SGHRS and YFSETQ. Trimming left V 3 bases short and J 4 bases short, with 13 bases between.

The chain uses TRBV5-1 and TRBJ1-1, with 10 nucleotides matching TRBD1. The CDR3 loop spans 13 amino acids. The J segment lost 5 bases and the V segment lost 7 bases, leaving 5 bases of the junction unmatched. The germline V gene encodes CDR1 SGHRS and CDR2 YFSETQ. The CDR3 sequence is CASSRDRGTEAFF. CDR3 bases: TGCGCCAGCTCCCGGGACAGGGGTACTGAAGCTTTCTTT.

The gene calls are TRBV28 and TRBJ1-2; D is ambiguous. CDR3 length: 16 residues. Trimming pared 7 bases from V and 2 bases from J, leaving 20 bases between. Germline V gene lookup returns CDR1 MDHEN and CDR2 SYDVKM. DNA for the CDR3: TGTGCCAGCACCTCATTGAGTGGTATCAAGAACTATGGCTACACCTTC. This codes for CASTSLSGIKNYGYTF.

This clone was seen repeatedly, ten times or more. The CDR3 DNA reads TGTGCCAGCAGCCCGTCTGGGGCCAACGTCCTGACTTTC. Protein sequence: CASSPSGANVLTF. The rearrangement uses TRBV7-9 and TRBJ2-6; D is ambiguous. The germline V gene has CDR1 SEHNR and CDR2 FQNEAQ (reference sequence). V dropped 5 bases and J dropped 1 base, with 3 bases sitting between them. The CDR3 consists of 13 residues. The full variable domain, completed using reference TRBV7-9 and TRBJ2-6, is DTGVSQNPRHKITKRGQNVTFRCDPISEHNRLYWYRQTLGQGPEFLTYFQNEAQLEKSRLLSDRFSAERPKGSFSTLEIQRTEQGDSAMYLCASSPSGANVLTFGAGSRLTVL.